Shown below are 26 T cell receptor beta chains from a single sample sequenced in a study of OX40 agonist ivuxolimab in advanced cancers. The library was prepared using the immunoSEQ multiplex PCR assay. This is the immuneACCESS table as TCRdb keeps it, with only in-frame sequences that have V and J called. A part of the clones is gone; compared with another copy, unresolved V genes explain less than half, and the rest is unexplained. The sample records 71,000 or so clones, 85% to 95% of which are singletons. The top ten constitute roughly 6.7% of the sample. This material consisted of CD4+ or CD8+ T cells sorted from blood, taken in a trial of the OX40 agonist ivuxolimab. These receptors were obtained from an adult with an advanced solid tumor such as melanoma, head and neck, liver or kidney cancer.

As to this clone: Germline is not matched at one junction end, which may reflect a read error. This chain joins TRBV7-3 and TRBJ2-7, with D tentatively TRBD1 (5 bases). This CDR3 has 14 amino acids. Looked up from germline, CDR1 is SGHTA and CDR2 is FQGTGA. This CDR3 reads CASSLTGSSYEQYF. In DNA form, the CDR3 reads TGTGCCAGCAGCCTAACAGGATCCTCCTACGAGCAGTACTTC.

V and J are TRBV28 and TRBJ2-7; TRBD2 is a possible D gene (7 bases). Trimming left V 5 bases short and J 3 bases short, with 23 bases between. The CDR3 is made up of 17 amino acids. The V gene's germline CDR1 is MDHEN and CDR2 SYDVKM. CDR3 sequence (DNA): TGTGCCAGCAGTCTCCCCCAAGGGGGAGGGCCCATCTACGAGCAGTACTTC. This translates into CASSLPQGGGPIYEQYF.

This chain joins TRBV14 and TRBJ2-7; D gene unclear. The length of the CDR3 is 13 residues. V lost 2 bases and J 6 bases, leaving 11 bases between the germline ends. Germline V lookup: CDR1 SGHDN, CDR2 FVKESK. As DNA, the CDR3 is TGTGCCAGCAGCCAAATCCTAGGCATCGAGCAGTACTTC. It encodes CASSQILGIEQYF.

The rearrangement uses TRBV10-3 and TRBJ1-1; unclear D gene. Trimming left V 6 bases short and J 0 bases short, with 8 bases between. CDR1 is ENHRY, CDR2 SYGVKD, per germline. The CDR3 contains 13 residues. DNA for the CDR3: TGTGCCATCAGCGGACGGTTGAACACTGAAGCTTTCTTT. Translating it yields CAISGRLNTEAFF.

The chain couples TRBV6-1 to TRBJ1-2; D not certain. The length of the CDR3 is 13 residues. Germline V gives CDR1 MNHNS, CDR2 SASEGT. V gave up 7 bases and J gave up 3 bases, with 12 bases separating them. CDR3 sequence: CASKEGLDYGYTF. The CDR3 DNA reads as TGTGCCAGCAAGGAGGGTTTAGACTATGGCTACACCTTC.

The chain combines TRBV30 with TRBJ2-3, with 12 bases aligning to TRBD1. Germline CDR1 GTSNPN, CDR2 SVGIG (reference sequence). The ends lost 2 bases at V and 1 base at J; junction bases unmatched: 4. This CDR3 contains 16 residues. The DNA of the CDR3 is TGTGCCTGGAGTCCCGGGACAGGGGGCCGCACAGATACGCAGTATTTT. This translates into CAWSPGTGGRTDTQYF.

CDR3 region: CASSHWTGKGNEQFF. Written as DNA, the CDR3 is TGCGCCAGCAGCCATTGGACCGGAAAGGGCAATGAGCAGTTCTTC. The chain links TRBV4-3 to TRBJ2-1; D is uncertain. Per the germline V gene, CDR1 is LGHNA and CDR2 is YSLEER. Trimming took 3 bases from V and 6 from J, leaving 15 bases between them. The CDR3 has 15 amino acids.

V and J are TRBV9 and TRBJ2-5; 7 nucleotides match TRBD2. Germline values: CDR1 SGDLS, CDR2 YYNGEE. The CDR3 is 14 amino acids. V shed 4 bases, J shed 0 bases, and the junction held 3 bases outside the gene matches. In DNA, the CDR3 is TGTGCCAGCAGCCTTAGCGGGTACCAAGAGACCCAGTACTTC. Its protein is CASSLSGYQETQYF. Full variable domain (rest looked up from reference TRBV9 and TRBJ2-5): DSGVTQTPKHLITATGQRVTLRCSPRSGDLSVYWYQQSLDQGLQFLIQYYNGEERAKGNILERFSAQQFPDLHSELNLSSLELGDSALYFCASSLSGYQETQYFGPGTRLLVL.

The rearrangement links TRBV30 to TRBJ1-2, with a possible D match to TRBD1 (5 bases). This CDR3 has 15 amino acids. CDR1 is GTSNPN and CDR2 is SVGIG in the germline V gene (reference sequence). Trimming removed 3 bases at V and 2 bases at J, with 16 bases between. The CDR3 sequence is CAWRARDPRNYGYTF. CDR3 DNA: TGTGCCTGGAGGGCCCGGGACCCAAGAAACTATGGCTACACCTTC.

This chain connects TRBV27 to TRBJ1-3, with a tentative D call TRBD1 (6 bases). Trimming pared 8 bases from V and 3 bases from J, leaving 14 bases between. Looked up from germline, CDR1 is MNHEY and CDR2 is SMNVEV (reference sequence). The CDR3 totals 14 residues. CDR3 sequence (DNA): TGTGCCAGCGCCTCCACACAGGGTGGAAACACCATATATTTT. Its protein product is CASASTQGGNTIYF.

This chain joins TRBV2 and TRBJ1-4; no firm D call. The germline V gene has CDR1 SNHLY and CDR2 FYNNEI. V shed 6 bases and J shed 10 bases, with 9 bases lying between them. The CDR3 has 11 amino acids. CDR3 DNA: TGTGCCAGCAGCGGTACTTCAAAACTGTTTTTT. Residues: CASSGTSKLFF. The full variable domain, in which reference TRBV2 and TRBJ1-4 provide the parts outside the CDR3, is EPEVTQTPSHQVTQMGQEVILRCVPISNHLYFYWYRQILGQKVEFLVSFYNNEISEKSEIFDDQFSVERPDGSNFTLKIRSTKLEDSAMYFCASSGTSKLFFGSGTQLSVL.

As regards this clone: The sample contains more than one DNA sequence encoding this CDR3. The chain joins TRBV7-3 to TRBJ2-7; the D gene is possibly TRBD1 (6 bases). CDR3 length: 13 residues. V lost 1 base, J lost 5 bases, and 9 bases lay in between. Germline CDR1 reads SGHTA; CDR2 reads FQGTGA. The CDR3 region is CASSLSGGDEQYF. The CDR3 DNA reads TGTGCCAGCAGCTTAAGTGGGGGCGACGAGCAGTACTTC.

Points on this clone: Distinct nucleotide sequences in the sample also encode this CDR3. The chain is built from TRBV27 and TRBJ2-1; no definite D call. Trimming took 5 bases from V and 3 from J, leaving 2 bases between them. The CDR3 totals 11 residues. Germline CDR1 reads MNHEY; CDR2 reads SMNVEV (reference sequence). The CDR3 DNA sequence: TGTGCCAGCAGTCTCTACAATGAGCAGTTCTTC. The encoded protein is CASSLYNEQFF.

J is TRBJ1-2 and V is TRBV2; D gene unclear. The V and J ends lost 6 bases and 5 bases respectively, with 13 bases between them. CDR1 and CDR2 from the germline V gene are SNHLY and FYNNEI. The CDR3 loop spans 13 amino acids. The CDR3 DNA reads as TGTGCCAGCAGGTCGGGCCGGAATTATGGCTACACCTTC. The encoded protein is CASRSGRNYGYTF. Based on the CDR3 plus reference TRBV2 and TRBJ1-2, the full variable domain is EPEVTQTPSHQVTQMGQEVILRCVPISNHLYFYWYRQILGQKVEFLVSFYNNEISEKSEIFDDQFSVERPDGSNFTLKIRSTKLEDSAMYFCASRSGRNYGYTFGSGTRLTVV.

This chain joins TRBV9 and TRBJ2-5; the D gene is possibly TRBD1 (6 bases). The CDR3 has 14 residues. V was clipped by 0 bases and J by 5 bases, with 11 bases between them. CDR1 and CDR2 (germline): SGDLS, YYNGEE. CDR3 sequence reads: CASSVVGQGETQYF. CDR3 bases: TGTGCCAGCAGCGTAGTCGGGCAGGGGGAGACCCAGTACTTC.

In its sample, this clone was seen once. The genes are TRBV19 and TRBJ1-5; D call uncertain. This CDR3 spans 15 amino acids. Deletions cut 3 bases from V and 5 bases from J, with 14 bases between. Germline V gene data show CDR1 as LNHDA and CDR2 as SQIVND (reference sequence). The DNA of the CDR3 is TGTGCCAGTAGTATTGTAGGGTCAATAGATCAGCCCCAGCATTTT. Translated: CASSIVGSIDQPQHF.

The chain joins TRBV19 to TRBJ2-7; D not certain. This CDR3 region has 14 residues. The V end was cut by 3 bases, the J end by 2 bases, with 11 bases between. Germline CDR1 and CDR2: LNHDA and SQIVND (reference sequence). CDR3 DNA: TGTGCCAGTAGTATTTACGGCAGCACCTACGAGCAGTACTTC. Translating gives CASSIYGSTYEQYF.

CDR3 amino acids: CASSYGASSYNEQFF. CDR3 in DNA: TGTGCCAGCAGTTATGGCGCTAGCTCCTACAATGAGCAGTTCTTC. The chain uses TRBV6-5 and TRBJ2-1; unclear D gene. The CDR3 has 15 residues. Germline V CDR1 and CDR2: MNHEY, SVGAGI. Trimming shortened V by 3 bases and J by 0 bases, and 9 bases separated the two germline ends.

The chain employs TRBV25-1 and TRBJ1-6; a weak D match, TRBD1 (5 bases). Trimming removed 1 base from V and 9 bases from J, with 10 bases in between. CDR1 and CDR2 from the germline V gene are MGHDK and SYGVNS. CDR3 length equals 14 residues. The CDR3 protein is CASSELTELSPLHF. Written as DNA, the CDR3 is TGTGCCAGCAGTGAATTGACAGAACTTTCACCCCTCCACTTT. Drawing the rest from reference TRBV25-1 and TRBJ1-6, the complete variable domain is EADIYQTPRYLVIGTGKKITLECSQTMGHDKMYWYQQDPGMELHLIHYSYGVNSTEKGDLSSESTVSRIRTEHFPLTLESARPSHTSQYLCASSELTELSPLHFGNGTRLTVT.

The gene calls are TRBV4-1 and TRBJ2-1; weak D call: TRBD2 (6 bases). The germline gives CDR1 MGHRA, CDR2 YSYEKL. V lost 1 base and J 4 bases, leaving 14 bases between the germline ends. CDR3 length equals 16 residues. The CDR3 DNA is TGCGCCAGCAGCCAAGCGCGGCTAGCGAGTTACAATGAGCAGTTCTTC. Amino acids: CASSQARLASYNEQFF.

The chain recombines TRBV27 with TRBJ2-7, with a tentative D call TRBD1 (5 bases). CDR3 length equals 14 residues. Trimming removed 4 bases at V and 2 bases at J, with 12 bases between. Germline V gene lookup returns CDR1 MNHEY and CDR2 SMNVEV (reference sequence). The CDR3 DNA sequence: TGTGCCAGCAGTTCCAGGGAAGGAACCTACGAGCAGTACTTC. Protein: CASSSREGTYEQYF.

This chain links TRBV6-5 with TRBJ2-5; 8 nucleotides align to TRBD1. The CDR3 loop spans 15 amino acids. V dropped 5 bases and J dropped 2; count of bases not matched to a gene: 7. Germline V CDR1 and CDR2: MNHEY, SVGAGI. The CDR3 bases are TGTGCCAGCAGTCAGACAGGGGCGACACAAGAGACCCAGTACTTC. This gives the protein CASSQTGATQETQYF.

V and J are TRBV27 and TRBJ2-3; D perhaps matches TRBD2 (5 bases). Trimming took 3 bases from V and 5 from J, leaving 12 bases between them. The CDR3 extends over 14 amino acids. CDR1 is MNHEY, CDR2 SMNVEV, per germline (reference sequence). CDR3 sequence reads: CASSFSDSIDTQYF. The CDR3 region has the DNA TGTGCCAGCAGTTTCTCGGACTCTATAGATACGCAGTATTTT.

This clone was recorded a few times. The chain couples TRBV6-1 to TRBJ1-1; D perhaps matches TRBD1 (6 bases). With 6 bases removed from V and 1 base from J, the gap between germline ends came to 9 bases. In germline, CDR1 is MNHNS, CDR2 SASEGT. This CDR3 region has 13 residues. For the CDR3, the DNA is TGTGCCAGCAGGGCCAGGGGGAACACTGAAGCTTTCTTT. Residues: CASRARGNTEAFF.

The chain couples TRBV27 to TRBJ2-5; 10 bases are a match to TRBD1. This CDR3 is 15 amino acids long. Germline loops: CDR1 MNHEY, CDR2 SMNVEV (reference sequence). The ends lost 1 base at V and 5 bases at J; junction bases unmatched: 4. The CDR3 loop reads CASSLFGQGDETQYF. In DNA form, the CDR3 reads TGTGCCAGCAGTTTATTCGGACAGGGGGACGAGACCCAGTACTTC.

The chain links TRBV4-1 to TRBJ2-1, with D possibly TRBD1 on 6 matching bases. V lost 0 bases and J 9 bases, leaving 21 bases between the germline ends. CDR1 is MGHRA and CDR2 is YSYEKL in the germline V gene. The CDR3 is 17 residues long. CDR3 in amino acids: CASSQDRDRIKRGEQFF. CDR3 bases: TGCGCCAGCAGCCAAGATCGCGACAGGATAAAGAGAGGTGAGCAGTTCTTC.